This T cell receptor beta chain was identified during a study of CD4 T cells in relation to SARS-CoV-2 and coronaviruses. About this clone itself: Its matching antigen is unknown.

The unexposed donors gave CD4+ T cells in about 2011-2019, prior to COVID-19. The cells were cultured for approximately ten days before CD4+ T cells were isolated. PBMCs were plated at two million per well in IL-2-containing medium. Some clones are missing from TCRdb's copy, which holds only in-frame ones; the method was immunoSEQ multiplex PCR. The sample carries fewer than 20,000 clones, almost 75% recorded once. The CDR3 extends over 15 amino acids. The germline V gene has CDR1 SGHTA and CDR2 FQGNSA. After removal of 4 bases from V and 1 base from J, the junction contained 1 base not matched to a gene.

V usage is TRBV7-2 and J usage is TRBJ1-5; 10 bases are shared with TRBD1. The sample comprised CD4+ T cells from PBMCs, cultured in vitro. This receptor was identified in a human donor in good health. The CDR3 reads CASSSTGGSNQPQHF. DNA of the CDR3: TGTGCCAGCAGCTCGACAGGGGGCAGCAATCAGCCCCAGCATTTT.